The 4 T cell receptor beta chains listed next were all sequenced from one sample in a study of T cells in Graves' hyperthyroidism and ophthalmopathy. Amplification of TCR beta CDR3 regions was performed using RNA transcripts as template. When the TCR CDR3 underwent first-round RT-PCR, the HTBI primer set was used. TCRdb itself ran the multiplex PCR reads through MiXCR, one entry per CDR3 protein. The repertoire consists of nearly 250,000 distinct CDR3 sequences, with approximately 16% occurring once and the leading ten covering 28%. The specimen was blood. The receptors here all came from a woman between 18 and 29 years old with Graves' ophthalmopathy.

In this sample, this clonotype turned up a few times. V gene TRBV9 combines with J gene TRBJ2-3, with TRBD2 matching over 12 bases. The germline gives CDR1 SGDLS, CDR2 YYNGEE. The CDR3 covers 16 residues. Trimming at V came to 2 bases and at J to 6 bases, leaving 7 bases not matched to a gene. The CDR3 sequence is CASSVPSGGDPDTQYF. In nucleotides, the CDR3 is TGTGCCAGCAGCGTCCCTAGCGGGGGGGATCCGGATACGCAGTATTTT.

The chain uses TRBV5-6 and TRBJ2-3; 7 positions agree with TRBD2. Germline loops: CDR1 SGHDT, CDR2 YYEEEE. This CDR3 is built from 15 residues. The V segment lost 0 bases and the J segment 4 bases; nucleotides outside the gene matches: 5. The CDR3: CASSLGTSAADTQYF. CDR3 sequence (DNA): TGTGCCAGCAGCTTGGGGACTAGTGCGGCAGATACGCAGTATTTT.

This clonotype appeared many times. The CDR3 reads CASSPKGCRTDTQYF. For the CDR3, the DNA is TGTGCCAGCAGCCCAAAAGGTTGTCGCACAGATACGCAGTATTTT. V is TRBV5-7 and J is TRBJ2-3; D call uncertain. TRBV5-7 is assigned to the ORF class and has an uncertain function. V dropped 4 bases and J dropped 1 base, with 13 bases sitting between them. The CDR3 has 15 amino acids.

This clonotype was found many times. The V call is TRBV12-3 or TRBV12-4, the J call TRBJ1-4; 7 positions match TRBD1. V shed 6 bases, J shed 0 bases, and the junction held 4 bases outside the gene matches. This CDR3 spans 15 amino acids. CDR3 residues: CASRTTGATNEKLFF. The CDR3 coding sequence is TGTGCCAGCAGAACCACAGGGGCAACTAATGAAAAACTGTTTTTT.